Listed below are T cell receptor beta chains from one sample, sequenced in a study of CD8+CD57+ T cells in acquired aplastic anemia. TCRdb fed the reads into MiXCR, producing one record per CDR3 protein. The sample consists of about 170,000 distinct CDR3 sequences, around 60% of them appearing once. The sequencing sample was made of sorted CD4+, CD8+, or CD8+CD57+ T cells (not recorded which) from PBMCs. The receptors shown here come from a human donor in good health. Each CDR3 is given with its conserved first and last residue. The D gene is left open where the match is weak. A row's size may be missing; if present it is once, few, many or a size class.

j_call	d_call	v_call	clone_size	cdr3_length	cdr3_nt	cdr3_aa
TRBJ2-3	TRBD2	TRBV11-3	many	16	TGTGCCAGCAGGGACTCTAGCGGGGTTAGCACAGATACGCAGTATTTT	CASRDSSGVSTDTQYF
TRBJ2-3	TRBD1	TRBV20-1	.	16	TGCAGTGCCACCTCTCGGGACAGGTCCTTCACAGATACGCAGTATTTT	CSATSRDRSFTDTQYF
TRBJ2-7	TRBD2	TRBV7-8	.	14	TGTGCCAGCAGCTTACTAGCGGGAGTATACGAGCAGTACTTC	CASSLLAGVYEQYF
TRBJ2-3	.	TRBV7-8	.	15	TGTGCCAGCAGCCCCGGGACCCTCGGGACAGATACGCAGTATTTT	CASSPGTLGTDTQYF
TRBJ1-1	TRBD1	TRBV20-1	.	15	TGCAGTGCTAGAGACCCGACAGGGGGGGACACTGAAGCTTTCTTT	CSARDPTGGDTEAFF
TRBJ2-3	TRBD2	TRBV25-1	many	16	TGTGCCAGCAGTGATCCAAGCGGGAGGGCCCCAGATACGCAGTATTTT	CASSDPSGRAPDTQYF
TRBJ1-2	.	TRBV6-5	many	14	TGTGCCAGCAGCAACGCTTGGGACTTCTATGGCTACACCTTC	CASSNAWDFYGYTF
TRBJ2-7	TRBD2	TRBV7-9	many	15	TGTGCCAGCAGCCCACGGACTAGCGGGAGCTACGAGCAGTACTTC	CASSPRTSGSYEQYF
TRBJ2-1	.	TRBV9	.	12	TGTGCCAGCAGCGTAGAGGTGGGTGAGCAGTTCTTC	CASSVEVGEQFF
TRBJ1-5	.	TRBV7-9	.	17	TGTGCCAGCAGCTTAGCGCTTCCCGGTGATAGCAATCAGCCCCAGCATTTT	CASSLALPGDSNQPQHF
TRBJ2-7	.	TRBV5-1	.	14	TGCGCCAGCAGCACACCGGGACAATCCTACGAGCAGTACTTC	CASSTPGQSYEQYF
TRBJ1-1	.	TRBV29-1	.	11	TGCAGCTCCAGTACTGACACTGAAGCTTTCTTT	CSSSTDTEAFF
TRBJ2-7	.	TRBV5-1	.	15	TGCGCCAGCAGCTTGGAGGGGTTTCCCACCTACGAGCAGTACTTC	CASSLEGFPTYEQYF
TRBJ1-1	.	TRBV6-6	.	16	TGTGCCAGCGGGCCGATATATGACGGGGAAAACACTGAAGCTTTCTTT	CASGPIYDGENTEAFF
TRBJ2-5	.	TRBV7-9	few	14	TGTGCCAGCAGCTTAGCGCCGGCAGAAGAGACCCAGTACTTC	CASSLAPAEETQYF
TRBJ2-1	.	TRBV29-1	.	12	TGCAGCGTTGAATCCACCTACAATGAGCAGTTCTTC	CSVESTYNEQFF
TRBJ2-2	.	TRBV24-1	.	15	TGTGCCACCAGTGCCTCCGACTGGAACACCGGGGAGCTGTTTTTT	CATSASDWNTGELFF
TRBJ1-1	.	TRBV10-3	.	17	TGTGCCATCAGCGGCCTGTTCAAGAGTCGGCGTCTGGGTGAAGCTTTCTTT	CAISGLFKSRRLGEAFF
TRBJ2-6	TRBD2	TRBV2	once	15	TGTGCCAGCCGAGTAGCGGGCTCTGGGGCCAACGTCCTGACTTTC	CASRVAGSGANVLTF
TRBJ2-3	TRBD2	TRBV6-4	once	16	TGTGCCAGCAGTGACTCTAGCGGGGGGGCCGAAGATACGCAGTATTTT	CASSDSSGGAEDTQYF
TRBJ1-6	.	TRBV10-3	.	14	TGTGCCATCACTCAGGAAGAGAATAATTCACCCCTCCACTTT	CAITQEENNSPLHF
TRBJ2-7	TRBD2	TRBV15	.	17	TGTGCCACCAGCAGTCCTAGCGGGAGGGCCTGGTCCTACGAGCAGTACTTC	CATSSPSGRAWSYEQYF
TRBJ2-5	.	TRBV7-2	.	15	TGTGCCAGCAGCCCCCGGACGACGAGTGGGGAGACCCAGTACTTC	CASSPRTTSGETQYF
TRBJ2-1	.	TRBV7-9	once	12	TGTGCCAGCAGCTTTAGGGCGGTTGAGCAGTTCTTC	CASSFRAVEQFF
TRBJ2-1	.	TRBV15	.	14	TGTGCCACCAGCAGTCTGCTAGGGGCTGTGGAGCAGTTCTTC	CATSSLLGAVEQFF
TRBJ1-2	TRBD1	TRBV14	many	16	TGTGCCAGCAGCCAATCCCGGACAGGGGGCCCCCGTGGCTACACCTTC	CASSQSRTGGPRGYTF
TRBJ2-2	TRBD2	TRBV10-3	.	15	TGTGCCACCCGGAGACTAGCGGGAGTGGGCGGGGAGCTGTTTTTT	CATRRLAGVGGELFF
TRBJ2-1	.	TRBV5-8	many	14	TGTGCCAGCAGCTTGCAGGGCTCCTACAATGAGCAGTTCTTC	CASSLQGSYNEQFF
TRBJ2-7	TRBD2	TRBV20-1	.	12	TGCAGCACATGGGGGAGGGCAGACGAGCAGTACTTC	CSTWGRADEQYF
TRBJ2-7	TRBD2	TRBV9	.	15	TGTGCCAGCAGGTCGGGACTAGCGGGGTCCTACGAGCAGTACTTC	CASRSGLAGSYEQYF
TRBJ2-3	.	TRBV9	.	15	TGTGCCAGCAGCGTAGCCCGCGGATGGACAGATACGCAGTATTTT	CASSVARGWTDTQYF
TRBJ2-1	TRBD2	TRBV29-1	.	17	TGCAGCGTACAAGTTTCTTTACTAGCGGGAGCTGGCAATGAGCAGTTCTTC	CSVQVSLLAGAGNEQFF
TRBJ1-3	.	TRBV7-8	.	14	TGTGCCAGCAGCCTATCCCGGGGACTGAACACCATATATTTT	CASSLSRGLNTIYF
TRBJ2-7	TRBD1	TRBV7-6	.	14	TGTGCCAGCAGCTCGAAGGGACAGATCTACGAGCAGTACTTC	CASSSKGQIYEQYF
TRBJ1-5	TRBD1	TRBV10-2	once	16	TGCGCCAGCAGCGATAAACAGGGGCTGGTGGGTCAGCCCCAGCATTTT	CASSDKQGLVGQPQHF
TRBJ2-1	.	TRBV7-9	.	12	TGCGCCAGCAGCTTGACGGCGGGTGAGCAGTTCTTC	CASSLTAGEQFF
TRBJ1-6	.	TRBV2	many	18	TGTGCCAGCAGTGAAGCCGACGCATTAAGCTCCTATAATTCACCCCTCCACTTT	CASSEADALSSYNSPLHF
TRBJ2-1	TRBD2	TRBV11-1	many	19	TGTGCCAGCAGCTTAGCTAATCCCCGCGGGAGGGCCACCTACAATGAGCAGTTCTTC	CASSLANPRGRATYNEQFF
TRBJ1-3	.	TRBV10-1	.	16	TGCGCCAGTCAGAGGGAGGGGATAAGTATAGGAAACACCATATATTTT	CASQREGISIGNTIYF
TRBJ1-4	.	TRBV15	.	16	TGTGCAACCAGCGATGTGTGGGGACAAAGTAATGAAAAACCGTTTTTT	CATSDVWGQSNEKPFF
TRBJ1-1	.	TRBV9	many	13	TGTGCCAGCAGCGTAGGGAGCGGGAATGAAGCTTTCTTT	CASSVGSGNEAFF
TRBJ1-1	.	TRBV7-2	.	15	TGTGCCAGCAGCTCAACCGGGAGGGGATACAATGAAGCTTTCTTT	CASSSTGRGYNEAFF
TRBJ2-7	TRBD1	TRBV5-6	few	14	TGTGCCAGCAGTCCCGGGACAGGCCCCTACGAGCAGTACTTC	CASSPGTGPYEQYF
TRBJ2-7	.	TRBV10-3	few	14	TGTGCCATCACGGAGGGCGCCGGGTCCTACGAGCAGTACTTC	CAITEGAGSYEQYF
TRBJ2-3	.	TRBV20-1	.	14	TGCAGTGCTAGGACTGGTACTAGCACAGATACGCAGTATTTT	CSARTGTSTDTQYF
TRBJ2-6	TRBD1	TRBV2	.	17	TGTGCCAGCAGTCCGGACAGGGGTGGGGATGGGGCCAACGTCCTGACTTTC	CASSPDRGGDGANVLTF
TRBJ1-6	.	TRBV20-1	.	13	TGCAGTGCGAACCTCAGGGTTAATTCACCCCTCCACTTT	CSANLRVNSPLHF
TRBJ2-1	.	TRBV24-1	.	12	TGTGCCACCAGTCTAGGCGATCATGAGCAGTTCTTC	CATSLGDHEQFF
TRBJ1-2	.	TRBV15	.	15	TGTGCCACCAGCAGAGAACGGGGCCGCGGTATCGGCTACACCTTC	CATSRERGRGIGYTF
TRBJ2-3	.	TRBV19	many	15	TGTGCCAGTAGTATCGCGGGGGCGCTCACAGATACGCAGTATTTT	CASSIAGALTDTQYF
TRBJ2-6	.	TRBV20-1	.	11	TGCAGTGTTGCTGGGGCCAACGTCCTGACTTTC	CSVAGANVLTF
TRBJ1-2	.	TRBV24-1	.	15	TGTGCCACCAGTGCTAGAGAGGGGGATCTCTATGGCTACACCTTC	CATSAREGDLYGYTF
TRBJ2-7	TRBD1	TRBV19	.	14	TGTGCCAGTAGGGGGGACAGAACCTCCTACGAGCAGTACTTC	CASRGDRTSYEQYF
TRBJ2-2	TRBD1	TRBV11-1	.	16	TGTGCCAGCGCCTGGACAGGGGGCGAGGACACCGGGGAGCTGTTTTTT	CASAWTGGEDTGELFF